The next 7 T cell receptor beta chains were all read from a single sample in a study of cytomegalovirus exposure and HLA in healthy donors. The PCR employed 60 Vbeta primers together with 13 Jbeta primers. Sequencing used immunoSEQ multiplex PCR; TCRdb keeps in-frame clones, though not all of them. The sample holds 110,000 to 150,000 clones, 68% seen once. The source material was PBMCs. These receptor sequences come from a man between 60 and 70 years old in good health and CMV-seronegative.

CDR3 amino acids: CASSLRAGGEVFF. The CDR3 DNA reads as TGTGCCAGCAGTTTAAGGGCGGGAGGGGAGGTGTTTTTT. The chain employs TRBV28 and TRBJ1-4; a weak D match, TRBD1 (5 bases). The CDR3 runs to 13 residues. Per germline, CDR1 MDHEN and CDR2 SYDVKM. The germline V and J ends were trimmed by 2 bases and 15 bases, with 16 bases remaining between them.

This clone was found a few times. V is TRBV10-1 and J is TRBJ1-4, with D uncertain. Between the trimmed V and J ends, which lost 2 bases and 1 base, there was a span of 5 bases. The CDR3 has 14 residues. Per the germline V gene, CDR1 is WNHNN and CDR2 is SYGVQD (reference sequence). The CDR3 here is CASSEGGTNEKLFF. DNA of the CDR3: TGCGCCAGCAGTGAGGGAGGAACTAATGAAAAACTGTTTTTT.

The CDR3 nucleotides read TGCGCCAGCAGCTTTGGACAGGAGTTTAACTATGGCTACACCTTC. Protein product: CASSFGQEFNYGYTF. The rearrangement links TRBV5-1 to TRBJ1-2; 7 nucleotides match TRBD1. Germline trimming cut 2 bases from V and 1 base from J; bases unmatched to any gene: 5. Per the germline V gene, CDR1 is SGHRS and CDR2 is YFSETQ. This CDR3 region has 15 residues.

This clone was seen more than once but under ten times. V usage is TRBV9 and J usage is TRBJ2-3; maybe TRBD1 (5 bases). Germline V gene sequence: CDR1 SGDLS, CDR2 YYNGEE. Trimming removed 0 bases at V and 2 bases at J, with 10 bases between. This CDR3 contains 15 residues. The CDR3 loop is CASSVDSTDTDTQYF. The CDR3 DNA is TGTGCCAGCAGCGTAGATTCGACAGACACAGATACGCAGTATTTT.

The J gene is TRBJ1-5, the V gene TRBV28, with TRBD1 matching over 7 bases. The CDR3 spans 14 residues. Germline V gene data show CDR1 as MDHEN and CDR2 as SYDVKM. V dropped 5 bases and J dropped 4; count of bases not matched to a gene: 5. The CDR3 spells CASSPGQRNQPQHF. The CDR3, as DNA: TGTGCCAGCAGTCCGGGACAGAGGAATCAGCCCCAGCATTTT.

Only one count was recorded for this clone. Other DNA sequences in the same sample also yield this CDR3. This rearrangement joins TRBV6-5 to TRBJ2-7; 11 bases match TRBD2. Germline V gives CDR1 MNHEY, CDR2 SVGAGI. This CDR3 region has 15 residues. J gave up 1 base and V 4 bases, and 3 bases lay outside the gene matches. CDR3 region: CASSSRLAGSYEQYF. DNA of the CDR3: TGTGCCAGCAGTTCCCGACTAGCGGGGTCCTACGAGCAGTACTTC.

This chain connects TRBV2 to TRBJ1-1; perhaps TRBD1 as D (6 bases). The CDR3 spans 14 residues. Germline CDR1 is SNHLY and CDR2 is FYNNEI. The ends were cut back, 8 bases at V and 0 bases at J, with 13 bases in the middle. The CDR3: CASGTGPMNTEAFF. Written as DNA, the CDR3 is TGTGCCAGCGGAACAGGGCCTATGAACACTGAAGCTTTCTTT.